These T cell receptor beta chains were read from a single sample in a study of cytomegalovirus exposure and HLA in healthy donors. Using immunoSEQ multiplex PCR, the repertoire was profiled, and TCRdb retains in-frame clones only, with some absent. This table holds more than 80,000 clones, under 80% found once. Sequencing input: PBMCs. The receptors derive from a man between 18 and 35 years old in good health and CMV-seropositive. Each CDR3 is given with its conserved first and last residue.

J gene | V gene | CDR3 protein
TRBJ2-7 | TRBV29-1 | CSVEPQGGTQYF
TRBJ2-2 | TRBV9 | CASSLTPGTGELFF
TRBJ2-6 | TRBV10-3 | CAMTPAAGANVLTF
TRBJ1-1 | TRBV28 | CASSFLPQGTNTEAFF
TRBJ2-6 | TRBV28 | CASSLSSGANVLTF
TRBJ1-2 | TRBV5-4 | CASSSPRANYGYTF
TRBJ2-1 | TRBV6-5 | CASSQEGSSYNEQFF
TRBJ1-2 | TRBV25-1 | CASSEGTYGYTF
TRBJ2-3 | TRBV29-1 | CSVSQTGGEGDTQYF
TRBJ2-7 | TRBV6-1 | CASSLLESKSEQYF
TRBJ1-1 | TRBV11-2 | CASSYRDRDITEAFF
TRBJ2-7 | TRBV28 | CASSYGGTYEQYF
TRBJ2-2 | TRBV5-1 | CASSWMTGPGELFF
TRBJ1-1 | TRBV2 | CASQGQMNTEAFF
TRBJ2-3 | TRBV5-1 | CASSTGTGGDTQYF
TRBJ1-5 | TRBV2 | CASSEGVNQPQHF
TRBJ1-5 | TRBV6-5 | CASSSGFGNQPQHF
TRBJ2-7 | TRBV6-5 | CASSYSRQGWSYEQYF
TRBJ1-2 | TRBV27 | CASSSGQGIYGYTF
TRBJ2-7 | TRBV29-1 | CSGGGRGYEQYF
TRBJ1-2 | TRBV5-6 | CASSRQGIYGYTF
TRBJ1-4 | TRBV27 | CASSYLVESEKLFF
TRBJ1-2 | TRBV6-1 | CASSLRGSYGYTF
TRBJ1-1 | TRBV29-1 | CSFTRGTLTEAFF
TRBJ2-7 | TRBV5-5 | CASSLSGRRYEQYF
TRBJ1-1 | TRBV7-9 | CASSCHGGIDTEAFF
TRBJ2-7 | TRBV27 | CASGWDSPYEQYF
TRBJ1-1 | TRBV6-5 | CASSDLGNTEAFF
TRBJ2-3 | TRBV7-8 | CASSFSLAATDTQYF
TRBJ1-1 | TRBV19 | CASSTGWGDTEAFF
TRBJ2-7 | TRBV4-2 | CASSQEEKSKFYEQYF
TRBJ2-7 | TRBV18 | CASSQETVMYEQYF
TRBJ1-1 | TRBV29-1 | CSVAPTPGQGPSLNTEAFF
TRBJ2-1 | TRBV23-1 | CASSQSVSSGNEQFF